The text below deals with one T cell receptor beta chain. Amplified TCR beta CDR3 regions came from RNA transcripts. HTBI primers were employed in a first-round RT-PCR of the TCR CDR3. TCRdb re-called the multiplex PCR reads with MiXCR, one entry per CDR3 protein. The repertoire holds about 610,000 distinct CDR3 sequences, with about 45% as singletons. This sample stems from a study of T cells in Graves' hyperthyroidism and ophthalmopathy. Between the trimmed V and J ends, which lost 3 bases and 8 bases, there was a span of 16 bases. The CDR3 runs to 15 residues. Germline CDR1 and CDR2: SGHVS and FQNEAQ.

The receptor comes from a young woman with Graves' hyperthyroidism. This chain connects TRBV7-8 to TRBJ1-4; no clear D. The sequenced material came from peripheral blood or thyroid tissue (not recorded which). The CDR3 reads CASSLGWRVEEKLFF. CDR3 coding DNA: TGTGCCAGCAGCTTGGGGTGGAGGGTGGAGGAAAAACTGTTTTTT.